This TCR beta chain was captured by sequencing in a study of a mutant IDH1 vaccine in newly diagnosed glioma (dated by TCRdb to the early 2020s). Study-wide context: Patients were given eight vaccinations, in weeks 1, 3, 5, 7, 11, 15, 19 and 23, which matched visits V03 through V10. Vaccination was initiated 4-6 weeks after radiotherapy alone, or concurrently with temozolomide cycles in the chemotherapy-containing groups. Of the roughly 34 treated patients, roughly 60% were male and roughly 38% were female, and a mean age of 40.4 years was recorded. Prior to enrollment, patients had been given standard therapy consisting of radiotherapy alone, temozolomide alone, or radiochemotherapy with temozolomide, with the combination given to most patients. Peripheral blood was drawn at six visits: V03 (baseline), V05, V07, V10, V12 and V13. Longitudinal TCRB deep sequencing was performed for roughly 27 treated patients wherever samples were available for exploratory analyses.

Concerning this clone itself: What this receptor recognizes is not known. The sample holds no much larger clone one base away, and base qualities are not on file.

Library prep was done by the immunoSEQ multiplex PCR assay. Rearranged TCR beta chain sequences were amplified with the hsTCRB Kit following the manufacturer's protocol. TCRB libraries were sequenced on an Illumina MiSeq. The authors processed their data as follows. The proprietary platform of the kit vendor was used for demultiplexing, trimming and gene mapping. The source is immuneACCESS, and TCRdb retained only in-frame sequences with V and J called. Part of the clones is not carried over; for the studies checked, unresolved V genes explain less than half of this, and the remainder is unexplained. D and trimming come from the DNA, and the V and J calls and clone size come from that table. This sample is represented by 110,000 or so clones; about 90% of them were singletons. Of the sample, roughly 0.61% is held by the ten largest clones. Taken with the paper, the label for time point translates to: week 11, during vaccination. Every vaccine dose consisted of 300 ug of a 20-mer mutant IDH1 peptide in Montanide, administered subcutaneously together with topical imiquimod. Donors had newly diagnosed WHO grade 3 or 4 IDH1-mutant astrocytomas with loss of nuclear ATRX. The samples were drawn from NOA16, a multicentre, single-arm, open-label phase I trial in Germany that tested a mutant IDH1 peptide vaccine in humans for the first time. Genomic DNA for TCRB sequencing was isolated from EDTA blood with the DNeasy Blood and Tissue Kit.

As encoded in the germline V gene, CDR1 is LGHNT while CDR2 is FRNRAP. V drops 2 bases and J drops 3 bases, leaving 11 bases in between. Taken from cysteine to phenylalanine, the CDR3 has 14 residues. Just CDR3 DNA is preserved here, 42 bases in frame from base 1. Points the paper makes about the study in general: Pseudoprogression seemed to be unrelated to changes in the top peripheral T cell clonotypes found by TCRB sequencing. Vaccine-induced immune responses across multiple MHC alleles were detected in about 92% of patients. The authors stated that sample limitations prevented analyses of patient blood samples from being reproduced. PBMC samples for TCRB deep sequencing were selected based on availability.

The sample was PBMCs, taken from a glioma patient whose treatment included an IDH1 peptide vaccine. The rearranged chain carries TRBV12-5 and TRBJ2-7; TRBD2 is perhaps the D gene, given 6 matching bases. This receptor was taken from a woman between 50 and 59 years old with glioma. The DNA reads TGTGCTAGTGGTTTGTCGGGGGAAAGCTACGAGCAGTACTTC. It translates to CASGLSGESYEQYF.